This TCR beta chain stems from a study of Ad26.COV2.S vaccination and SARS-CoV-2 variants. This clone was found once. Treatment of the sample: approximately 18 received Ad26.COV2.S at low or high dose, single or two shots; roughly 5 received placebo; per-sample allocation not given. Day 63 after the first vaccine or placebo injection was the time point for sampling. CDR1 is SGDLS and CDR2 is YYNGEE in the germline V gene. The CDR3 consists of 17 residues. With 4 bases clipped from V and 3 bases from J, the junction kept 7 bases outside the gene matches. Profiled with immunoSEQ multiplex PCR; TCRdb holds only in-frame clones, not every one. The profile shows over 400,000 clones, roughly 90% of them singletons.

The chain carries TRBV9 and TRBJ2-5; TRBD2 matches 15 bases. Sample: peripheral blood, taken in a trial of Ad26.COV2.S vaccine versus placebo. The clonotype comes from a person between 18 and 59 years old who received the Ad26.COV2.S COVID-19 vaccine or a placebo. The CDR3 protein is CASSFGTSGGIKETQYF. The CDR3 bases are TGTGCCAGCAGCTTTGGGACTAGCGGGGGGATTAAAGAGACCCAGTACTTC.